This T cell receptor beta chain was identified during a study of blood T cell repertoires in COVID-19. Study summary: The analysed material was cDNA or gDNA that came from T cells, B-cell-depleted T cells, or PBMCs.

The study drew participants aged about 18 to 89 years from fewer than 30 US areas. What the recovered Cohort 3 donors had was two negative PCRs, clearance, or symptom resolution. Profiling relied on immunoSEQ multiplex PCR, and the TCRdb table lists in-frame clones only, not all of them. Counted here are 300,000 or so clones, around 86% occurring once; the ten biggest clones make up over 9.5%. Germline V lookup: CDR1 DFQATT, CDR2 SNEGSKA (reference sequence). The ends lost 3 bases at V and 4 bases at J; junction bases unmatched: 10. The CDR3 length is 15 residues. The origin of this receptor is a woman under 30 who had recovered from COVID-19. The chain links TRBV20-1 to TRBJ2-7; 9 bases map to TRBD2. The sample comprised PBMCs or T cells enriched from blood (not recorded which). The CDR3 reads CSASAIAGVLYEQYF. The CDR3 DNA reads as TGCAGTGCTAGTGCGATAGCGGGGGTCCTTTACGAGCAGTACTTC.